The present TCR beta chain was sequenced within a study of blood T cell repertoires in COVID-19. Study details: From T cells, B-cell-depleted T cells, or PBMCs came the material, which was cDNA or gDNA.

Trimming took 7 bases from V and 6 from J; bases not matched to a gene: 7. The CDR3 spans 14 residues. CDR1 and CDR2 from the germline V gene are LNHDA and SQIVND (reference sequence). Some clones are missing from TCRdb's copy, which holds only in-frame ones; the method was immunoSEQ multiplex PCR. The table shows 100,000 or so clones, with 69% occurring only once. The receptor was derived from an elderly man with acute or convalescent COVID-19. Sequenced input: peripheral blood. The J gene is TRBJ2-7, the V gene TRBV19, with 12 bases matching TRBD2. This chain's CDR3 is CASTKLAGGGEQYF. The DNA of the CDR3 is TGTGCCAGTACCAAACTAGCGGGAGGCGGCGAGCAGTACTTC.